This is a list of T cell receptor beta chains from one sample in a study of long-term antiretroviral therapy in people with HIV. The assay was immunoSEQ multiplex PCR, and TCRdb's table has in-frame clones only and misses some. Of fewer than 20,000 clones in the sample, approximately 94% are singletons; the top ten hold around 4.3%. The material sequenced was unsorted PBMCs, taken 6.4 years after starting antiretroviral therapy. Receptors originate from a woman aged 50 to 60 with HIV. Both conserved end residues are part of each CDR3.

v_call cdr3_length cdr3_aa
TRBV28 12 CASSSGRVGYTF
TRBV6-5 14 CASSPDRGGNTIYF
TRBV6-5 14 CASSYVRGGEKLFF
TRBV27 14 CASSSDGVNTEAFF
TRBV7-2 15 CASSPRGSGANVLTF
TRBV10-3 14 CAMRRREGNTEAFF
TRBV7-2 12 CASSLKASGSFF
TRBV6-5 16 CASSLSRDPDDDEQFF
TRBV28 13 CASRDRISYEQYF
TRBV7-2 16 CASSLTGGGSNQPQHF
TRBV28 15 CASSPGTGARYGYTF
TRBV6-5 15 CASSSSGVSYNEQFF
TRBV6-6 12 CASSPVSYEQYF